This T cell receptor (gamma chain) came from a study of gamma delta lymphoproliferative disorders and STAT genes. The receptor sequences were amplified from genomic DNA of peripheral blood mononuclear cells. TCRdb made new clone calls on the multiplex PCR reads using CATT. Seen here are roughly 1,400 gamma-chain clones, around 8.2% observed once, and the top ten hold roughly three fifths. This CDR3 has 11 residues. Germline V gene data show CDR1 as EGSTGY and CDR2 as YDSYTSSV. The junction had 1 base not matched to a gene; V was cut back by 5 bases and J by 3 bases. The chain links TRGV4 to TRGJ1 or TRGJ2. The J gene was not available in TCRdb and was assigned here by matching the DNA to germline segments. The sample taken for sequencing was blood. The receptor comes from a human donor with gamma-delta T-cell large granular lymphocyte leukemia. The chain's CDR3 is CATWAYYKKLF. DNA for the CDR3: TGTGCCACCTGGGCTTATTATAAGAAACTCTTT.